Below, 15 T cell receptor beta chains from the same sample are listed, as sequenced in a study of shared clonotypes between healthy human individuals. Repertoires were generated with immunoSEQ multiplex PCR, while TCRdb's copy carries only in-frame clones and drops some. Of 2 million to 2.5 million clones listed, approximately 93% were seen once; the top ten hold 0.35% to 0.45%. Source material: naive CD4+ T cells from PBMCs. Subset reported: CD45RA+ positively selected. These receptors were collected from a man younger than 35 in good health. Some clones in this sample may be carry-over from other donors' samples.

The genes are TRBV5-1 and TRBJ2-5, with TRBD2 matching 7 bases. The CDR3 covers 13 residues. CDR1 and CDR2 from the germline V gene are SGHRS and YFSETQ. V lost 4 bases to trimming and J lost 4 bases; unmatched junction nucleotides: 4. The CDR3 loop is CASSSGERETQYF. CDR3 in DNA: TGCGCCAGCAGCAGCGGGGAAAGAGAGACCCAGTACTTC.

The chain recombines TRBV11-2 with TRBJ2-7; D is ambiguous. The ends were cut back, 5 bases at V and 7 bases at J, with 9 bases in the middle. Germline lookup yields CDR1 SGHAT and CDR2 FQNNGV. The CDR3 is 11 residues long. The CDR3, as DNA: TGTGCCAGCAGCCCCCCTGGTGAGCAGTACTTC. Residues: CASSPPGEQYF.

The chain recombines TRBV6-6 with TRBJ1-3, with TRBD1 as a possible D gene (6 bases). V lost 4 bases and J 0 bases, leaving 13 bases between the germline ends. Per germline, CDR1 MNHNY and CDR2 SVGAGI (reference sequence). This CDR3 region has 16 residues. CDR3 bases: TGTGCCAGCAGTTTCCAGACAGGCTCCTCTGGAAACACCATATATTTT. As protein: CASSFQTGSSGNTIYF.

This chain uses TRBV6-5 with TRBJ2-3, with a tentative D call TRBD1 (5 bases). The V gene's germline CDR1 is MNHEY and CDR2 SVGAGI. Trimming shortened V by 6 bases and J by 0 bases, and 10 bases separated the two germline ends. The CDR3 has 14 amino acids. CDR3 bases: TGTGCCAGCAGACAGGAGTACAGCACAGATACGCAGTATTTT. Its protein product is CASRQEYSTDTQYF.

The chain carries TRBV5-4 and TRBJ2-1; D is unresolved. The CDR3 loop spans 16 amino acids. CDR1 SGHNT and CDR2 YYREEE come from the germline V gene (reference sequence). With 0 bases removed from V and 0 bases from J, the gap between germline ends came to 10 bases. DNA of the CDR3: TGTGCCAGCAGCTTGGAGAACATAGGCTCCTACAATGAGCAGTTCTTC. Its translation is CASSLENIGSYNEQFF.

The gene calls are TRBV7-8 and TRBJ2-1, with TRBD2 matching 7 bases. The CDR3 sequence is 18 residues long. CDR1 is SGHVS and CDR2 is FQNEAQ in the germline V gene. V lost 4 bases and J lost 1; bases outside the gene matches: 13. The CDR3 reads CASSSGTGAGRSYNEQFF. CDR3 in DNA: TGTGCCAGCAGCTCAGGAACCGGAGCGGGAAGGTCCTACAATGAGCAGTTCTTC.

The chain links TRBV10-1 to TRBJ2-6; D is unclear. V was cut by 4 bases and J by 1 base, with 2 bases left in between. The CDR3 contains 13 residues. Germline CDR1 is WNHNN and CDR2 is SYGVQD (reference sequence). The CDR3: CASSVSGANVLTF. CDR3 nucleotide sequence: TGCGCCAGCAGTGTTTCTGGGGCCAACGTCCTGACTTTC.

The J gene is TRBJ2-5, the V gene TRBV7-3; TRBD1 might be the D (5 bases). Per germline, CDR1 SGHTA and CDR2 FQGTGA. Trimming stripped 1 base from V and 5 bases from J, with 26 bases between. The CDR3 spans 19 residues. The DNA for the CDR3 is TGTGCCAGCAGCTTAATGGGCCCTACTGGGGCGCGACTCGGGGAGACCCAGTACTTC. This encodes CASSLMGPTGARLGETQYF.

The chain carries TRBV5-1 and TRBJ2-1; 10 nucleotides line up with TRBD2. Germline CDR1 is SGHRS and CDR2 is YFSETQ. Unmatched junction bases numbered 9, after V lost 2 bases and J lost 10 bases. The CDR3 has 15 residues. The CDR3 sequence: CASSLSGLANGEQFF. The CDR3 DNA reads as TGCGCCAGCAGCTTATCGGGACTAGCGAACGGAGAGCAGTTCTTC. The full variable domain, with the rest looked up from reference TRBV5-1 and TRBJ2-1, is KAGVTQTPRYLIKTRGQQVTLSCSPISGHRSVSWYQQTPGQGLQFLFEYFSETQRNKGNFPGRFSGRQFSNSRSEMNVSTLELGDSALYLCASSLSGLANGEQFFGPGTRLTVL.

The J gene is TRBJ2-2, the V gene TRBV4-2; 13 nucleotides line up with TRBD2. Trimming removed 1 base from V and 5 bases from J; junction bases left unmatched: 13. Per germline, CDR1 LGHNA and CDR2 YNFKEQ. The CDR3 has 20 residues. The CDR3 DNA is TGTGCCAGCAGCCAAGTTGCGAACAGGGGACTAGCGGGAAGGACCGGGGAGCTGTTTTTT. This encodes CASSQVANRGLAGRTGELFF.

The chain uses TRBV27 and TRBJ1-1, with a weak D call TRBD1 (6 bases). V was shortened by 4 bases and J by 3 bases, with 21 bases between the two germline ends. The CDR3 runs 17 residues. Germline V gene sequence: CDR1 MNHEY, CDR2 SMNVEV (reference sequence). DNA for the CDR3: TGTGCCAGCAGTTCCTCTCCCCTCGGGGGCGCGGACACTGAAGCTTTCTTT. Translation: CASSSSPLGGADTEAFF.

There are a few counts of this clone. V gene TRBV12-2 combines with J gene TRBJ2-1. TRBV12-2 is flagged as a pseudogene. This CDR3 comprises 13 residues. The CDR3 is CASRPTKVNEQFF. The CDR3 DNA reads as TGTGCAAGTCGCCCCACCAAGGTGAATGAGCAGTTCTTC.

This clone was recorded only once. The chain employs TRBV6-1 and TRBJ1-5, with a weak D call TRBD1 (5 bases). CDR1 and CDR2 from the germline V gene are MNHNS and SASEGT. V lost 8 bases to trimming and J lost 0 bases, with 14 bases between them. The length of the CDR3 is 15 residues. The CDR3 sequence: CASQGIVNSNQPQHF. In DNA, the CDR3 is TGTGCCAGCCAGGGCATAGTAAATAGCAATCAGCCCCAGCATTTT.

V usage is TRBV9 and J usage is TRBJ2-1; D is undetermined. The ends were cut back, 0 bases at V and 7 bases at J, with 14 bases in the middle. The length of the CDR3 is 15 residues. Germline CDR1 reads SGDLS; CDR2 reads YYNGEE. The CDR3 DNA follows: TGTGCCAGCAGCGTAGTATTCGGAGCGCGGAATGAGCAGTTCTTC. It codes for CASSVVFGARNEQFF. The full variable domain, in which reference TRBV9 and TRBJ2-1 provide the parts outside the CDR3, is DSGVTQTPKHLITATGQRVTLRCSPRSGDLSVYWYQQSLDQGLQFLIQYYNGEERAKGNILERFSAQQFPDLHSELNLSSLELGDSALYFCASSVVFGARNEQFFGPGTRLTVL.

This chain connects TRBV13 to TRBJ1-1; D gene uncertain. The CDR3 spans 13 residues. The V gene's germline CDR1 is PRHDT and CDR2 FYEKMQ (reference sequence). Deletions cut 5 bases from V and 3 bases from J, with 10 bases between. The CDR3 region has the DNA TGTGCCAGCAGCGTGAATTGGGACACTGAAGCTTTCTTT. Residues: CASSVNWDTEAFF.